The next 16 T cell receptor beta chains were all read from a single sample in a study of cytomegalovirus exposure and HLA in healthy donors. The PCR ran on 60 Vbeta and 13 Jbeta primers. Clones were sequenced by immunoSEQ multiplex PCR, and TCRdb holds only the in-frame ones, with some missing. This sample has about 140,000 clones; 65% to 80% occur once, and the top ten carry more than 3%. The sample taken for sequencing was PBMCs. The receptors originated from a male donor in good health and CMV-seronegative.

The chain carries TRBV4-1 and TRBJ1-5; 11 nucleotides line up with TRBD1. The CDR3 spans 16 residues. Germline V gene sequence: CDR1 MGHRA, CDR2 YSYEKL. The V gene end was trimmed by 5 bases and the J gene end by 3 bases; junction bases not matched to a gene: 6. CDR3 nucleotides: TGCGCCAGCAGCGATTGGGACAGGGGGTACAATCAGCCCCAGCATTTT. As protein: CASSDWDRGYNQPQHF.

This clone was observed a single time. V is TRBV18 and J is TRBJ2-1; 8 bases are a match to TRBD2. This CDR3 has 17 amino acids. Unmatched junction bases numbered 10, after V lost 3 bases and J lost 3 bases. Germline V gene lookup returns CDR1 KGHSH and CDR2 LQKENI. The CDR3 coding sequence is TGTGCCAGCTCACCGACTCGGGCGGCGGGAGGCTACAATGAGCAGTTCTTC. Translation gives CASSPTRAAGGYNEQFF.

J is TRBJ1-2 and V is TRBV4-1; D uncertain. The germline CDR1 and CDR2 sequences are MGHRA and YSYEKL. Deletions cut 0 bases from V and 4 bases from J, with 9 bases between. The CDR3 has 14 amino acids. CDR3 bases: TGCGCCAGCAGCCAAGAGGGCCTCCCCTATGGCTACACCTTC. It codes for CASSQEGLPYGYTF.

This chain joins TRBV9 and TRBJ1-4, with unresolved D. V was clipped by 4 bases and J by 3 bases, with 10 bases between them. Germline V gene sequence: CDR1 SGDLS, CDR2 YYNGEE. The CDR3 totals 14 residues. CDR3 DNA sequence: TGTGCCAGCAGCCAGACGGGATCTAATGAAAAACTGTTTTTT. Translation: CASSQTGSNEKLFF.

As for this clone: One junction end does not reproduce the germline sequence, and a read error may be involved. The chain recombines TRBV2 with TRBJ2-2; 14 positions agree with TRBD2. This CDR3 comprises 16 residues. Germline V gives CDR1 SNHLY, CDR2 FYNNEI. In DNA form, the CDR3 reads TGTGCCAGCAGTGAAGGGACTAGCGGGAGGAAAGGGGAGCTGCTTTTT. Its translation is CASSEGTSGRKGELLF. Based on the CDR3 plus reference TRBV2 and TRBJ2-2, the full variable domain is EPEVTQTPSHQVTQMGQEVILRCVPISNHLYFYWYRQILGQKVEFLVSFYNNEISEKSEIFDDQFSVERPDGSNFTLKIRSTKLEDSAMYFCASSEGTSGRKGELLFGEGSRLTVL.

The chain employs TRBV4-3 and TRBJ2-1; D gene ambiguous. Germline CDR1 LGHNA, CDR2 YSLEER. Between the trimmed V and J ends, which lost 4 bases and 7 bases, there was a span of 14 bases. The CDR3 sequence is 14 residues long. The CDR3, as DNA: TGCGCCAGCAGCCCGATGCTAAAATCTAATGAGCAGTTCTTC. Encoded protein: CASSPMLKSNEQFF.

This rearrangement joins TRBV6-5 to TRBJ1-6; a weak D match, TRBD1 (6 bases). The germline V gene has CDR1 MNHEY and CDR2 SVGAGI. Trimming shortened V by 0 bases and J by 6 bases, and 6 bases separated the two germline ends. The CDR3 loop spans 14 amino acids. The CDR3 here is CASSYSGGNSPLHF. The CDR3 region has the DNA TGTGCCAGCAGTTACTCAGGGGGTAATTCACCCCTCCACTTT.

Remarks on this clone: At one boundary the junction diverges from the germline segment, which might be a read error. J is TRBJ2-7 and V is TRBV7-9; 9 bases align to TRBD1. Germline V gene lookup returns CDR1 SEHNR and CDR2 FQNEAQ (reference sequence). The CDR3 length is 17 residues. The CDR3 coding sequence is TGTTCCAGCAGCCGGGACAGGGCCATCGGGAGGAACTACGAGCAGTACTTC. It encodes CSSSRDRAIGRNYEQYF.

The chain uses TRBV5-6 and TRBJ2-1; possible D gene TRBD1, 6 bases. The CDR3 is 15 amino acids. V lost 3 bases and J lost 3, with 13 bases in between. Germline V CDR1 and CDR2: SGHDT, YYEEEE. The CDR3 DNA follows: TGTGCCAGCAGCTGGGAACAGGGTTTCTACAATGAGCAGTTCTTC. Encoded protein: CASSWEQGFYNEQFF.

This clone was picked up one time. The J gene is TRBJ2-1, the V gene TRBV7-3; 9 bases are shared with TRBD2. The V segment lost 5 bases and the J segment 4 bases; nucleotides outside the gene matches: 9. The CDR3 runs 16 residues. Germline assignment: CDR1 SGHTA and CDR2 FQGTGA. The CDR3 sequence: CASSPRLAEVYNEQFF. CDR3 bases: TGTGCCAGCAGCCCCAGACTAGCGGAAGTGTACAATGAGCAGTTCTTC. Complete variable domain (other parts from reference TRBV7-3 and TRBJ2-1): GAGVSQTPSNKVTEKGKYVELRCDPISGHTALYWYRQSLGQGPEFLIYFQGTGAADDSGLPNDRFFAVRPEGSVSTLKIQRTERGDSAVYLCASSPRLAEVYNEQFFGPGTRLTVL.

The V and J genes are TRBV7-2 and TRBJ1-1; D is perhaps TRBD1 (6 bases). V dropped 1 base and J dropped 6 bases, with 15 bases sitting between them. Germline CDR1 and CDR2: SGHTA and FQGNSA. CDR3 size: 15 residues. DNA of the CDR3: TGTGCCAGCAGCTTAGTTGGGGGCGGGGGGTCTGAAGCTTTCTTT. It is translated as CASSLVGGGGSEAFF.

The genes are TRBV18 and TRBJ2-5; 7 bases are shared with TRBD1. In germline, CDR1 is KGHSH, CDR2 LQKENI. The trim removed 4 bases at V and 2 bases at J, leaving 7 bases unmatched. The CDR3 consists of 15 residues. CDR3 loop: CASSLTGTAQETQYF. The DNA for the CDR3 is TGTGCCAGCTCACTAACCGGGACAGCTCAAGAGACCCAGTACTTC.

V is TRBV7-9 and J is TRBJ2-3, with 7 bases lining up with TRBD1. This CDR3 spans 14 amino acids. Germline CDR1 is SEHNR and CDR2 is FQNEAQ (reference sequence). V was clipped by 3 bases and J by 5 bases; unmatched bases: 5. CDR3 nucleotides: TGTGCCAGCAGCTTCAGGGGGAATGGAGATACGCAGTATTTT. Its protein product is CASSFRGNGDTQYF.

This rearrangement joins TRBV11-2 to TRBJ1-5; no reliable D call. CDR3 length: 13 amino acids. From germline, CDR1 is SGHAT and CDR2 FQNNGV. V shed 5 bases and J shed 6 bases, with 11 bases lying between them. The CDR3 region is CASSLGKRQPQHF. CDR3 sequence (DNA): TGTGCCAGCAGCCTTGGAAAGCGTCAGCCCCAGCATTTT.

This clone was seen a single time. This rearrangement joins TRBV6-1 to TRBJ1-1; weak D call: TRBD1 (5 bases). The germline CDR1 and CDR2 sequences are MNHNS and SASEGT. The CDR3 is 14 amino acids. V was clipped by 2 bases and J by 5 bases, with 12 bases between them. The DNA of the CDR3 is TGTGCCAGCAGTGAATACGGGGCGGGGACTGAAGCTTTCTTT. Translating gives CASSEYGAGTEAFF.

CDR3 nucleotides: TGTGCCAGCAGTTACCTCCGGGACAGGGGGTTCGAGCAGTACTTC. Its protein product is CASSYLRDRGFEQYF. The chain couples TRBV6-5 to TRBJ2-7; 11 bases match TRBD1. After removal of 2 bases from V and 6 bases from J, the junction contained 6 bases not matched to a gene. Germline CDR1 reads MNHEY; CDR2 reads SVGAGI. CDR3 length: 15 residues.